Included here is one TCR beta chain sequence, with context. Antigen unknown. The CDR3 has 15 residues. After removal of 5 bases from V and 2 bases from J, the junction contained 7 bases not matched to a gene. Germline loops: CDR1 SGHDT, CDR2 YYEEEE. RNA in amounts of about 0.5 to 1 ug was reverse transcribed with random hexamers. Each CDR3 protein is one row after TCRdb ran MiXCR on the immunoSEQ multiplex PCR reads. The sample has roughly 200,000 distinct CDR3 sequences; roughly 90% are singletons. This sample is drawn from a study of CD8 T cells in Susac syndrome. Across the study: Patients with Susac syndrome were therapy-naive, on corticosteroids, or on intravenous immunoglobulin alone at blood draw. Findings of the study overall: The TCR sequencing and HLA analysis in the study involved a relatively small number of individuals, as the study acknowledged.

V gene TRBV5-6 combines with J gene TRBJ2-3; 8 positions match TRBD1. Material: CD4+ T cells from PBMCs. The clonotype comes from a human donor with Susac syndrome. The CDR3: CASRRTGRHTDTQYF. Written as DNA, the CDR3 is TGTGCCAGCAGGAGGACAGGGAGGCACACAGATACGCAGTATTTT.